The rows below give T cell receptor beta chains drawn from one sample of a study of cytotoxic CD8 clonotypes in ibrutinib-treated CLL. The assay was immunoSEQ multiplex PCR, and TCRdb's table has in-frame clones only and misses some. The sample contains approximately 45,000 clones, around 68% of which appear only once. The sequencing used PBMCs, collected after 12 months of ibrutinib treatment. The receptors stem from a human donor with chronic lymphocytic leukemia. The CDR3 runs from the conserved cysteine through the conserved F or W. The D gene is left open where the match is weak. Clone size, where shown, is once, few, many, or a class for clones that have expanded.

D,size,J,V,DNA,CDR3
TRBD2,once,TRBJ2-1,TRBV28,TGTGCCAGCAGTACCGATGGCGGGGGGAATGAGCAGTTCTTC,CASSTDGGGNEQFF
-,-,TRBJ1-4,TRBV28,TGTGCCAGCAGTTGGACAGCAACTAATGAAAAACTGTTTTTT,CASSWTATNEKLFF
-,-,TRBJ1-4,TRBV11-2,TGTGCCAGCAGCCCTAGCCCCTCGGAGGAACTGTTTTTT,CASSPSPSEELFF
TRBD2,-,TRBJ2-2,TRBV7-7,TGTGCTAGCAGCTTAGAGGCGGGGGGCGCGAACACCGGGGAGCTGTTTTTT,CASSLEAGGANTGELFF
-,few,TRBJ1-3,TRBV9,TGTGCCAGCAGCGCCCGGTATGGAAACACCATATATTTT,CASSARYGNTIYF
TRBD2,-,TRBJ2-1,TRBV2,TGTGCCAGCAGTGGGGACTATAGGCAGTTCTTC,CASSGDYRQFF
TRBD2,-,TRBJ2-3,TRBV14,TGTGCCAGCAGCCCTCGATGGGGGGGGTATAGCACAGATACGCAGTATTTT,CASSPRWGGYSTDTQYF
TRBD2,-,TRBJ2-3,TRBV5-1,TGCGCCAGCAGCTTGGAAACTAGCGGGACCCCCACAGATACGCAGTATTTT,CASSLETSGTPTDTQYF
TRBD2,-,TRBJ2-3,TRBV15,TGTGCCACCAGCAGAGTAGCGGGGGGGCGTGATACGCAGTATTTT,CATSRVAGGRDTQYF
-,-,TRBJ2-3,TRBV7-9,TGTGCCAGCAGCTTAGCGCTCAATACGCAGTATTTT,CASSLALNTQYF
-,-,TRBJ1-1,TRBV5-4,TGTGCCAGCAGCTTGAAATGGGTGAACACTGAAGCTTTCTTT,CASSLKWVNTEAFF
-,-,TRBJ1-1,TRBV4-1,TGCGCCAGCAGCCAGGGAACAGGGAGGACTGAAGCTTTCTTT,CASSQGTGRTEAFF
-,few,TRBJ1-5,TRBV6-5,TGTGCCAGCAGCTCGGTCCACGATCAGCCCCAGCATTTT,CASSSVHDQPQHF
-,-,TRBJ1-2,TRBV4-1,TGCGCCAGCAGTTTCACAGAGGTAAACTATGGCTACACCTTC,CASSFTEVNYGYTF
-,-,TRBJ2-1,TRBV7-2,TGTGCCAGCAGCCGACCAGGGCTCCCGTACAATGAGCAGTTCTTC,CASSRPGLPYNEQFF
TRBD1,-,TRBJ1-3,TRBV18,TGTGCCAGCTCACCGTGGGACAGCGGAAACACCATATATTTT,CASSPWDSGNTIYF
-,-,TRBJ1-1,TRBV19,TGTGCCAGCGCGATGAGGGTCACTGAAGCTTTCTTT,CASAMRVTEAFF
-,once,TRBJ2-2,TRBV19,TGTGCCAGTAGACACAGGGTCGGCGGGGAGCTGTTTTTT,CASRHRVGGELFF
-,few,TRBJ2-1,TRBV5-1,TGCGCCAGCAGCTTGGGGGGGATCTACAATGAGCAGTTCTTC,CASSLGGIYNEQFF
TRBD2,-,TRBJ2-7,TRBV11-2,TGTGCCAGCAGCTTAAGCCATGGCGGGGGGCCAAACTACGAGCAGTACTTC,CASSLSHGGGPNYEQYF
-,once,TRBJ2-5,TRBV30,TGTGCCTGGAGTGGTACAGTCCAAGAGACCCAGTACTTC,CAWSGTVQETQYF
-,-,TRBJ1-3,TRBV2,TGTGCCAGCAGTGAGGTCCGAGGCTCTGGAAACACCATATATTTT,CASSEVRGSGNTIYF
-,-,TRBJ2-7,TRBV5-1,TGCGCCAGCAGCCCGGGACCCGGGTACGAGCAGTACTTC,CASSPGPGYEQYF
-,-,TRBJ2-5,TRBV29-1,TGCAGCGTTGGAGTGGGGGGGACCCAGTACTTC,CSVGVGGTQYF
-,once,TRBJ2-3,TRBV4-1,TGCGCCAGCAGCCAAGATACTCCCCTGACTCGCACAGATACGCAGTATTTT,CASSQDTPLTRTDTQYF
TRBD1,once,TRBJ1-6,TRBV7-8,TGTGCCAGCAGCTTTGGACAGGCTAATTCACCCCTCCACTTT,CASSFGQANSPLHF
TRBD1,many,TRBJ1-5,TRBV5-1,TGCGCCAGCAGTCGGGACAGGGGTCTCGATCAGCCCCAGCATTTT,CASSRDRGLDQPQHF
-,-,TRBJ1-1,TRBV7-3,TGTGCCAGCAGCTTAACAGGATCCCAGGGTCGCACTGAAGCTTTCTTT,CASSLTGSQGRTEAFF
-,-,TRBJ1-1,TRBV7-9,TGTGCCAGCAGCTTTCAGGCGGGCACTGAAGCTTTCTTT,CASSFQAGTEAFF
TRBD1,-,TRBJ2-7,TRBV27,TGTGCCAGCAGTTTCGGACAGGACATCCTAGAAGGTTACGAGCAGTACTTC,CASSFGQDILEGYEQYF
-,few,TRBJ1-1,TRBV2,TGTGCCAGCAGTGATATGCCCAACACTGAAGCTTTCTTT,CASSDMPNTEAFF
-,-,TRBJ2-2,TRBV10-3,TGTGCCATCAGAAGGGAGAACACCGGGGAGCTGTTTTTT,CAIRRENTGELFF
-,-,TRBJ1-3,TRBV18,TGTGCCAGCTCACCCCCGGGACGAAACACCATATATTTT,CASSPPGRNTIYF
-,-,TRBJ2-7,TRBV7-9,TGTGCCAGCAGCCACCGTCCTGCAGGGGGGGATTCCTACGAGCAGTACTTC,CASSHRPAGGDSYEQYF
TRBD1,-,TRBJ2-7,TRBV7-3,TGTGCCAGCAGCCTCCAGGTCGGACAGGGCTACGAGCAGTACTTC,CASSLQVGQGYEQYF
-,-,TRBJ2-7,TRBV30,TGTGCCTGGAGTGTACTCAGGACTACCTCCGTTGGAGAGCAGTACTTC,CAWSVLRTTSVGEQYF
-,-,TRBJ2-7,TRBV28,TGTGCCAGCAGCCCCTGGGTCGGCTCCTACGAGCAGTACTTC,CASSPWVGSYEQYF
-,-,TRBJ1-2,TRBV6-4,TGTGCCAGCAGTGACAGGGGCTATGGCTACACCTTC,CASSDRGYGYTF
TRBD2,few,TRBJ2-2,TRBV28,TGTGCCAGCAACTCGCCGGGACTAGCGGTTACCGGGGAGCTGTTTTTT,CASNSPGLAVTGELFF
-,-,TRBJ2-2,TRBV19,TGTGCCTCCGAGGACATTCAAACCGGGGAGCTGTTTTTT,CASEDIQTGELFF
-,few,TRBJ1-1,TRBV5-1,TGCGCCAGCAGCTTTCGGGTGGACACTGAAGCTTTCTTT,CASSFRVDTEAFF
TRBD1,-,TRBJ1-1,TRBV28,TGTGCCAGCACCGCGGACAGGGGGCGGACTGAAGCTTTCTTT,CASTADRGRTEAFF
TRBD1,few,TRBJ2-7,TRBV19,TGTGCCAGTAGTGTGGGACAGGGCTACGAGCAGTACTTC,CASSVGQGYEQYF
-,-,TRBJ2-3,TRBV9,TGTGCCAGCAGCCCGGTGCTGGAAGATACGCAGTATTTT,CASSPVLEDTQYF
TRBD1,-,TRBJ1-5,TRBV12-5,TGTGCTAGTGGTTTATCGGCGGGACAGAGTTTT,CASGLSAGQSF
TRBD1,-,TRBJ2-3,TRBV11-3,TGTGCCAGCAGCGCAAGACAGGGGGCATCGGATACGCAGTATTTT,CASSARQGASDTQYF
-,-,TRBJ2-3,TRBV5-6,TGTGCCAGCAGCTGGGGGACAGATACGCAGTATTTT,CASSWGTDTQYF
-,-,TRBJ1-6,TRBV2,TGTGCCAGCACCGCAGGGGCAACTTCACCCCTCCACTTT,CASTAGATSPLHF